One sample yielded the 10 T cell receptor beta chains listed below, sequenced in a study of blood T cell repertoires in COVID-19. The data were produced by immunoSEQ multiplex PCR, yet TCRdb's version contains in-frame clones alone and is incomplete. Of 72,000 or so clones listed, about 80% are singletons. Material: peripheral blood. These receptor sequences come from a man between 70 and 80 years old who had recovered from COVID-19.

The chain joins TRBV7-8 to TRBJ2-5, with D perhaps TRBD2 (7 bases). There are 15 residues in the CDR3. Trimming shortened V by 6 bases and J by 4 bases, and 18 bases separated the two germline ends. CDR1 is SGHVS, CDR2 FQNEAQ, per germline. CDR3 region: CASSRGEGWGETQYF. Here the CDR3 DNA reads TGTGCCAGCAGTAGGGGGGAGGGATGGGGAGAGACCCAGTACTTC.

The rearrangement links TRBV7-8 to TRBJ2-7, with TRBD2 as a possible D gene (5 bases). Germline V gene data show CDR1 as SGHVS and CDR2 as FQNEAQ. This CDR3 spans 12 amino acids. The V end lost 5 bases, the J end lost 5 bases, and 10 bases lay between the germline ends. CDR3 in amino acids: CASSAPGNEQYF. As DNA, the CDR3 is TGTGCCAGCAGCGCCCCGGGAAACGAGCAGTACTTC.

The chain has TRBV28 and TRBJ2-2; the D is unclear. Germline CDR1 MDHEN, CDR2 SYDVKM. Trimming cost V 2 bases and J 7 bases, with 2 bases left between them. The length of the CDR3 is 11 residues. The DNA of the CDR3 is TGTGCCAGCAGTTTACACGGGGAGCTGTTTTTT. Amino acids: CASSLHGELFF.

The CDR3 is CASKTATGEGYEQYF. The CDR3 DNA sequence: TGTGCCAGCAAAACGGCGACAGGGGAGGGATACGAGCAGTACTTC. The chain combines TRBV6-5 with TRBJ2-7; D might be TRBD1 (8 bases). The ends were cut back, 7 bases at V and 4 bases at J, with 20 bases in the middle. The germline V gene has CDR1 MNHEY and CDR2 SVGAGI. The CDR3 length is 15 residues.

The V call is TRBV10-3, the J call TRBJ2-7; 8 bases fit TRBD1. CDR1 and CDR2 from the germline V gene are ENHRY and SYGVKD. CDR3 length: 17 amino acids. V shed 0 bases and J 5 bases; nucleotides not matched to a gene: 12. The CDR3 reads CAISESQTMDRADEQYF. In DNA form, the CDR3 reads TGTGCCATCAGTGAGTCGCAAACGATGGACAGGGCGGACGAGCAGTACTTC.

CDR3 DNA sequence: TGCGCCAGCAGCCAAGCGTCCGTTGAGTCCTACGAGCAGTACTTC. It codes for CASSQASVESYEQYF. This chain links TRBV4-3 with TRBJ2-7, with no clear D. The V and J ends lost 1 base and 1 base respectively, with 11 bases between them. CDR1 and CDR2 (germline): LGHNA, YSLEER. This CDR3 comprises 15 residues.

The gene calls are TRBV19 and TRBJ2-2; tentatively, D is TRBD2 (6 bases). This CDR3 region has 18 residues. Deletions cut 5 bases from V and 0 bases from J, with 19 bases between. The germline CDR1 and CDR2 sequences are LNHDA and SQIVND (reference sequence). The CDR3 nucleotides read TGTGCCAGTAGTTCAAACTCGGGACTCCGTGCGAACACCGGGGAGCTGTTTTTT. It encodes CASSSNSGLRANTGELFF.

This clone has only one observation. V gene TRBV19 combines with J gene TRBJ1-1; maybe TRBD1 (5 bases). The CDR3 has 15 residues. Between the trimmed V and J ends, which lost 7 bases and 4 bases, there was a span of 19 bases. CDR1 LNHDA and CDR2 SQIVND come from the germline V gene (reference sequence). The CDR3 here is CASNPKMGGVTEAFF. DNA for the CDR3: TGTGCCAGTAACCCAAAAATGGGAGGGGTCACTGAAGCTTTCTTT.

The CDR3: CASSYGGASNQPQHF. The CDR3 DNA reads as TGTGCCAGTAGTTATGGAGGGGCTAGCAATCAGCCCCAGCATTTT. The chain carries TRBV19 and TRBJ1-5, with D tentatively TRBD1 (5 bases). The CDR3 totals 15 residues. V was clipped by 5 bases and J by 0 bases, with 11 bases between them. Germline assignment: CDR1 LNHDA and CDR2 SQIVND (reference sequence).

The chain uses TRBV6-2 or TRBV6-3 and TRBJ2-7, with 12 bases lining up with TRBD2. This CDR3 contains 16 residues. Unmatched junction bases numbered 10, after V lost 6 bases and J lost 4 bases. Germline CDR1 is MNHEY and CDR2 is SVGEGT. In nucleotides, the CDR3 is TGTGCCAGCAGCCCCCTACTAGCGGGAGGCAGGTACGAGCAGTACTTC. Amino acids: CASSPLLAGGRYEQYF.